This T cell receptor beta chain was observed in a study of cytotoxic CD8 clonotypes in ibrutinib-treated CLL. The data were produced by immunoSEQ multiplex PCR, yet TCRdb's version contains in-frame clones alone and is incomplete. The table includes around 300,000 clones, around four fifths detected once. Germline CDR1 reads SGDLS; CDR2 reads YYNGEE. The CDR3 spans 15 residues. The V and J ends lost 4 bases and 5 bases respectively, with 15 bases between them. This receptor was obtained from a human donor with chronic lymphocytic leukemia. The chain has TRBV9 and TRBJ2-2; D not resolved. This sample comprised PBMCs, obtained before ibrutinib treatment. The CDR3 nucleotides are TGTGCCAGCAGCCCCTCTGGTCTTGCGACCGGGGAGCTGTTTTTT. It specifies CASSPSGLATGELFF.